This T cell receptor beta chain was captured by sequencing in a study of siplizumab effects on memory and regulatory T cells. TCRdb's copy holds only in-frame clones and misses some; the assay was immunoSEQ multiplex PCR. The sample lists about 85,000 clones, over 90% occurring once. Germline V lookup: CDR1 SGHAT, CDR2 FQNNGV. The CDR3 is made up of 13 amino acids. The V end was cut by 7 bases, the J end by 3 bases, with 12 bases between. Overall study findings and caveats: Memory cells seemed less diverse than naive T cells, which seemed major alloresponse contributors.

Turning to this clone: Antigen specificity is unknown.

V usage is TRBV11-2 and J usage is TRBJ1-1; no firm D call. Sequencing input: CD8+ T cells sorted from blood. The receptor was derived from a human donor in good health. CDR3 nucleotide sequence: TGTGCCAGCACCCTCTCGGTGTACACTGAAGCTTTCTTT. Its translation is CASTLSVYTEAFF.